These 8 T cell receptor beta chains share one sample of origin, sequenced in a study of blood T cells in healthy people across ages (dated by TCRdb to 2015 to 2017). The library was produced with 5' RACE. TCRdb shows the sequencer as Illumina HiSeq 2500. A second 7 to 11 cycle PCR used a sample-barcoded 5' primer and a J-beta primer mix. Through fastp at Q25 and MiXCR, TCRdb rebuilt clones from the public reads, retaining in-frame beta chains. Merged by CDR3 protein, the rows form single entries marked with the most common genes and DNA. Across this sample there are about 720,000 distinct CDR3 sequences, with 20% to 25% seen only once. The top ten hold less than 25% of the sample. The sample was blood. The receptors come from a man in his 70s in good health.

This chain uses TRBV3-1 with TRBJ2-3, with D hard to call. CDR1 and CDR2 (germline): LGHDT, YNNKEL (reference sequence). Trimming pared 4 bases from V and 7 bases from J, leaving 12 bases between. The CDR3 runs to 13 residues. The CDR3: CASSLNLEYTQYF. The CDR3 DNA is TGTGCCAGCAGCCTTAATCTGGAATATACGCAGTATTTT.

This clonotype has a handful of counts. The V and J genes are TRBV7-9 and TRBJ2-4; D possibly uses TRBD1 or TRBD2 (6 bases each). This CDR3 has 17 residues. V was cut by 1 base and J by 0 bases, with 13 bases left in between. Germline CDR1 SEHNR, CDR2 FQNEAQ (reference sequence). The CDR3 protein is CASSLVGRGPAKNIQYF. In DNA form, the CDR3 reads TGTGCCAGCAGCTTAGTTGGTCGGGGGCCAGCCAAAAACATTCAGTACTTC.

J is TRBJ1-4 and V is TRBV11-3; D ambiguous. Germline V gene lookup returns CDR1 SGHNT and CDR2 YENEEA. The V and J ends lost 6 bases and 0 bases respectively, with 17 bases between them. This CDR3 spans 17 amino acids. The CDR3 spells CASRSTKGLATNEKLFF. The CDR3 DNA is TGTGCCAGCAGGTCCACTAAGGGCCTGGCAACTAATGAAAAACTGTTTTTT.

This clonotype was seen more than once but under ten times. V gene TRBV5-6 combines with J gene TRBJ1-1, with D tentatively TRBD1 (6 bases). The CDR3 covers 16 residues. From germline, CDR1 is SGHDT and CDR2 YYEEEE. Trimming left V 4 bases short and J 4 bases short, with 20 bases between. CDR3 region: CASSAITQGWATEAFF. CDR3 DNA sequence: TGTGCCAGCAGCGCCATTACACAGGGTTGGGCCACTGAAGCTTTCTTT.

This clonotype was seen only a few times. The chain employs TRBV13 and TRBJ1-3; D remains unclear. With 11 bases removed from V and 4 bases from J, the gap between germline ends came to 18 bases. In germline, CDR1 is PRHDT, CDR2 FYEKMQ (reference sequence). This CDR3 region has 14 residues. The CDR3 nucleotides are TGTGCCTCCAGTATACGGACTGTAGGAAACACCATATATTTT. It translates to CASSIRTVGNTIYF.

The V call is TRBV20-1, the J call TRBJ2-5; TRBD2 is a possible D gene (5 bases). With the DNA end fitting TRBJ2-1 better, the J assignment may be wrong. The length of the CDR3 is 14 residues. Germline V gene lookup returns CDR1 DFQATT and CDR2 SNEGSKA (reference sequence). The CDR3 nucleotides are TGCAGTGCCCCCTTGAGGGATTCCCCCAATGAGCAGTTCTTC. Amino acid sequence: CSAPLRDSPNEQFF.

The chain has TRBV3-1 and TRBJ2-7; 7 bases agree with TRBD1. CDR1 is LGHDT, CDR2 YNNKEL, per germline (reference sequence). The V gene end was trimmed by 4 bases and the J gene end by 2 bases; junction bases not matched to a gene: 5. The CDR3 spans 14 residues. CDR3 sequence (DNA): TGTGCCAGCAGCCGTGGGACAGTCCCCTACGAGCAGTACTTC. It encodes CASSRGTVPYEQYF.

This clonotype was counted between two and nine times. V is TRBV6-6 and J is TRBJ1-2; a weak D match, TRBD1 (6 bases). Germline V CDR1 and CDR2: MNHNY, SVGAGI (reference sequence). V gave up 7 bases and J gave up 7 bases, with 13 bases separating them. CDR3 length: 12 amino acids. The CDR3 coding sequence is TGTGCCAGCAAACGACAGGAAGGTGGCTACACCTTC. This encodes CASKRQEGGYTF.